This is a list of T cell receptor beta chains from one sample in a study of neurological immune-mediated disorders. TCRdb recomputed calls from the 5' RACE reads with MiXCR, one row per CDR3 protein. The sample has under 90,000 distinct CDR3 sequences; approximately 10% are singletons. The sample taken for sequencing was PBMCs. All receptors derive from a man in his fifties in good health. Both conserved end residues are part of each CDR3. D genes are given only for firm matches. Rows may omit the clone size; those that give it use once, few, many or a size class.

CDR3 protein: CASSSSGTNYEQYF
CDR3 DNA: TGTGCCAGCAGTTCATCCGGGACCAACTACGAGCAGTACTTC
CDR3 length: 14
D gene: -
V gene: TRBV6-6
clone size: many
J gene: TRBJ2-7

CDR3 protein: CASSFVISDIDTQYF
CDR3 DNA: TGTGCCAGCAGCTTCGTTATTAGTGATATAGATACGCAGTATTTT
CDR3 length: 15
D gene: -
V gene: TRBV7-2
clone size: large
J gene: TRBJ2-3

CDR3 protein: CASSLLAGAGNEQFF
CDR3 DNA: TGCGCCAGCAGCCTCCTAGCGGGAGCGGGAAATGAGCAGTTCTTC
CDR3 length: 15
D gene: TRBD2
V gene: TRBV5-1
clone size: many
J gene: TRBJ2-1

CDR3 protein: CASSRGATGELFF
CDR3 DNA: TGTGCCAGCAGTCGGGGGGCCACCGGGGAGCTGTTTTTT
CDR3 length: 13
D gene: -
V gene: TRBV12-3/TRBV12-4
clone size: many
J gene: TRBJ2-2

CDR3 protein: CASSVGPHHFF
CDR3 DNA: TGTGCCAGCAGTGTGGGACCTCATCATTTCTTC
CDR3 length: 11
D gene: -
V gene: TRBV12-3/TRBV12-4
clone size: -
J gene: TRBJ2-1

CDR3 protein: CASRTLMTGAGNYNEQFF
CDR3 DNA: TGCGCCAGCAGGACCCTGATGACGGGGGCCGGGAACTACAATGAGCAGTTCTTC
CDR3 length: 18
D gene: -
V gene: TRBV5-1
clone size: many
J gene: TRBJ2-1

CDR3 protein: CASSQEGTGRSPLHF
CDR3 DNA: TGTGCCAGCAGCCAAGAAGGGACAGGGAGGTCCCCCCTCCACTTT
CDR3 length: 15
D gene: TRBD1
V gene: TRBV14
clone size: many
J gene: TRBJ1-6

CDR3 protein: CASSRSGQFNEKLFF
CDR3 DNA: TGCGCCAGCAGTCGCTCGGGACAGTTTAATGAAAAACTGTTTTTT
CDR3 length: 15
D gene: TRBD1
V gene: TRBV4-1
clone size: many
J gene: TRBJ1-4

CDR3 protein: CASSLVRGDTEAFF
CDR3 DNA: TGCGCCAGCAGCTTGGTCCGAGGGGACACTGAAGCTTTCTTT
CDR3 length: 14
D gene: -
V gene: TRBV5-1
clone size: many
J gene: TRBJ1-1

CDR3 protein: CASTGQGSWETQYF
CDR3 DNA: TGTGCCAGCACGGGACAGGGGTCTTGGGAGACCCAGTACTTC
CDR3 length: 14
D gene: TRBD1
V gene: TRBV7-9
clone size: many
J gene: TRBJ2-5

CDR3 protein: CASSPGTVEAFF
CDR3 DNA: TGTGCCAGCAGTCCGGGGACAGTAGAAGCTTTCTTT
CDR3 length: 12
D gene: TRBD1
V gene: TRBV12-3/TRBV12-4
clone size: many
J gene: TRBJ1-1

CDR3 protein: CASSPSGRAGSYEQYF
CDR3 DNA: TGTGCCAGCAGCCCTAGCGGGAGGGCTGGCTCCTACGAGCAGTACTTC
CDR3 length: 16
D gene: TRBD2
V gene: TRBV28
clone size: many
J gene: TRBJ2-7

CDR3 protein: CASRRPTEHPYEQYF
CDR3 DNA: TGCGCCAGCCGACGACCCACCGAACACCCCTACGAGCAGTACTTC
CDR3 length: 15
D gene: -
V gene: TRBV5-1
clone size: many
J gene: TRBJ2-7

CDR3 protein: CSVEDRKSGRLTEQYF
CDR3 DNA: TGCAGCGTTGAAGATCGGAAGAGCGGGAGACTCACCGAGCAGTACTTC
CDR3 length: 16
D gene: TRBD2
V gene: TRBV29-1
clone size: many
J gene: TRBJ2-7

CDR3 protein: CSARGLAGDSYEQYF
CDR3 DNA: TGCAGTGCGAGGGGACTAGCGGGGGACTCCTACGAGCAGTACTTC
CDR3 length: 15
D gene: TRBD2
V gene: TRBV20-1
clone size: many
J gene: TRBJ2-7

CDR3 protein: CSVGQAQETQYF
CDR3 DNA: TGCAGCGTAGGACAGGCACAAGAGACCCAGTACTTC
CDR3 length: 12
D gene: TRBD1
V gene: TRBV29-1
clone size: many
J gene: TRBJ2-5

CDR3 protein: CASRADANDYTF
CDR3 DNA: TGTGCCAGCAGGGCGGACGCAAATGACTACACCTTC
CDR3 length: 12
D gene: -
V gene: TRBV3-1
clone size: many
J gene: TRBJ1-2

CDR3 protein: CASVSTGPPYEQYF
CDR3 DNA: TGTGCCAGCGTATCGACAGGGCCTCCCTACGAGCAGTACTTC
CDR3 length: 14
D gene: TRBD1
V gene: TRBV28
clone size: many
J gene: TRBJ2-7

CDR3 protein: CASSSLKGPNSPLHF
CDR3 DNA: TGTGCCAGCAGCTCCCTGAAGGGACCAAATTCACCCCTCCACTTT
CDR3 length: 15
D gene: -
V gene: TRBV7-3
clone size: many
J gene: TRBJ1-6

CDR3 protein: CASRQGALLLGQPQHF
CDR3 DNA: TGTGCCAGCAGACAGGGAGCACTACTTTTGGGTCAGCCCCAGCATTTT
CDR3 length: 16
D gene: -
V gene: TRBV28
clone size: many
J gene: TRBJ1-5

CDR3 protein: CASSLAGDAKKSSYEQFF
CDR3 DNA: TGCGCCAGCAGCTTGGCCGGGGACGCAAAGAAGAGCTCCTACGAGCAGTTCTTC
CDR3 length: 18
D gene: -
V gene: TRBV5-1
clone size: -
J gene: TRBJ2-1

CDR3 protein: CSVGTGTVTYEQYF
CDR3 DNA: TGCAGCGTTGGGACCGGGACGGTAACCTACGAGCAGTACTTC
CDR3 length: 14
D gene: -
V gene: TRBV29-1
clone size: few
J gene: TRBJ2-7

CDR3 protein: CASSTLTQNYGYTF
CDR3 DNA: TGTGCCAGCAGCACGCTGACCCAGAACTATGGCTACACCTTC
CDR3 length: 14
D gene: -
V gene: TRBV21-1
clone size: many
J gene: TRBJ1-2

CDR3 protein: CARKRVGSTDTQYF
CDR3 DNA: TGTGCCAGAAAGCGGGTCGGCAGCACAGATACGCAGTATTTT
CDR3 length: 14
D gene: -
V gene: TRBV27
clone size: many
J gene: TRBJ2-3

CDR3 protein: CAISENFVAGGSTGELFF
CDR3 DNA: TGTGCCATCAGTGAGAATTTCGTAGCGGGAGGAAGCACCGGGGAGCTGTTTTTT
CDR3 length: 18
D gene: TRBD2
V gene: TRBV10-3
clone size: many
J gene: TRBJ2-2

CDR3 protein: CSVELQGASGYTF
CDR3 DNA: TGCAGCGTTGAGCTACAGGGGGCCTCTGGCTACACCTTC
CDR3 length: 13
D gene: TRBD1
V gene: TRBV29-1
clone size: many
J gene: TRBJ1-2

CDR3 protein: CASSLDSNSPLHF
CDR3 DNA: TGCGCCAGCAGCCTAGACAGTAATTCACCCCTCCACTTT
CDR3 length: 13
D gene: -
V gene: TRBV5-1
clone size: few
J gene: TRBJ1-6

CDR3 protein: CASNWDRASTDTQYF
CDR3 DNA: TGCGCCAGCAACTGGGACAGGGCTAGCACAGATACGCAGTATTTT
CDR3 length: 15
D gene: TRBD1
V gene: TRBV5-1
clone size: -
J gene: TRBJ2-3

CDR3 protein: CASSSDGISGANVLTF
CDR3 DNA: TGTGCCAGCAGTTCCGACGGGATCTCTGGGGCCAACGTCCTGACTTTC
CDR3 length: 16
D gene: -
V gene: TRBV12-3/TRBV12-4
clone size: many
J gene: TRBJ2-6

CDR3 protein: CASSLGTSGANVLTF
CDR3 DNA: TGTGCCAGCAGCTTAGGGACATCTGGGGCCAACGTCCTGACTTTC
CDR3 length: 15
D gene: -
V gene: TRBV7-7
clone size: many
J gene: TRBJ2-6

CDR3 protein: CSVEMYREGTGANVLTF
CDR3 DNA: TGCAGCGTTGAAATGTACAGGGAAGGAACTGGGGCCAACGTCCTGACTTTC
CDR3 length: 17
D gene: -
V gene: TRBV29-1
clone size: many
J gene: TRBJ2-6